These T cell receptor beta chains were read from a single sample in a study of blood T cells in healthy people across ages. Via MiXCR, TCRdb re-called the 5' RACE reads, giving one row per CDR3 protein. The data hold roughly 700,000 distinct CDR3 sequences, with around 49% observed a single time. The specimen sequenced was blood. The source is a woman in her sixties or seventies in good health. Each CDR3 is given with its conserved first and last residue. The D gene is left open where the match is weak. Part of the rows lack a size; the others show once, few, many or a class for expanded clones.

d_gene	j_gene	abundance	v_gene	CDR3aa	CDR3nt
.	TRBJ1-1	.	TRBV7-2	CASSLPARVAEAFF	TGTGCCAGCAGCTTACCCGCCCGCGTGGCTGAAGCTTTCTTT
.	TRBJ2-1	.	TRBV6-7	CASSYTYYSPSGGRYEQFF	TGTGCCAGCAGTTACACCTATTACAGCCCGTCTGGTGGTAGGTATGAGCAGTTCTTC
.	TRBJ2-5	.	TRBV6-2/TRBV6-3	CASSFPTAENPETQYF	TGTGCCAGCAGTTTCCCGACAGCGGAGAACCCAGAGACCCAGTACTTC
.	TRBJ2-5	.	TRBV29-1	CSVDRAGKTQYF	TGCAGCGTTGACAGGGCCGGGAAGACCCAGTACTTC
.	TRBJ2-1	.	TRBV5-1	CASSLGGPSINEQFF	TGCGCCAGCAGCTTGGGGGGGCCCTCCATCAATGAGCAGTTCTTC
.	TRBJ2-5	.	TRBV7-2	CASSLGDFPGEQYF	TGTGCCAGCAGCTTAGGCGATTTCCCGGGGGAGCAGTACTTC
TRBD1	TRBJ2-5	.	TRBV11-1	CASSRRGGYETQYF	TGTGCCAGCAGCAGACGAGGGGGCTATGAGACCCAGTACTTC
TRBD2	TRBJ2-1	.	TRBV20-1	CSAGATSGRNEQFF	TGCAGTGCAGGAGCGACTAGCGGGAGGAATGAGCAGTTCTTC
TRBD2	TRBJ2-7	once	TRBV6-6	CASSSTGGVPRQYF	TGTGCCAGCAGTTCAACGGGGGGGGTGCCTCGTCAGTACTTC
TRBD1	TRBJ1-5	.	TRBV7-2	CASSLTGQGYQPQHF	TGTGCCAGCAGCTTAACAGGACAGGGGTATCAGCCCCAGCATTTT
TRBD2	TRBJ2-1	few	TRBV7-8	CASSPGLAEYNEQFF	TGTGCCAGCAGCCCGGGACTAGCCGAATACAATGAGCAGTTCTTC
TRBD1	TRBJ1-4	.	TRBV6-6	CASSSGTVEKLFF	TGTGCCAGCAGTTCCGGGACAGTAGAAAAACTGTTTTTT
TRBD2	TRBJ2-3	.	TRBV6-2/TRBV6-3	CASSSTSGAVDTQYF	TGTGCCAGCAGTTCCACTAGCGGAGCAGTAGATACGCAGTATTTT
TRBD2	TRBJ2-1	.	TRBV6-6	CASRPGLAGVDEQFF	TGTGCCAGCAGACCGGGACTAGCGGGAGTTGATGAGCAGTTCTTC
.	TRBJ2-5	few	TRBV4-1	CASSQGRTQYF	TGCGCCAGCAGCCAAGGGCGGACCCAGTACTTC
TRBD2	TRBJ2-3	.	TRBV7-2	CASSLGLAGGPTDTRYF	TGTGCCAGCAGCTTAGGTCTGGCGGGAGGGCCAACAGATACGCGGTATTTT
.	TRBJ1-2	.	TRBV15	CATSRDGAGGGYTF	TGTGCCACCAGCAGAGATGGGGCAGGCGGGGGCTACACCTTC
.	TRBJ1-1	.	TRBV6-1	CASGAGRINTEAFF	TGTGCCAGCGGAGCGGGGAGGATAAACACTGAAGCTTTCTTT
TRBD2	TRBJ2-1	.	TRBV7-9	CASSRFSGSPHEQFF	TGTGCCAGCAGTCGATTTAGCGGGAGTCCCCATGAGCAGTTCTTC
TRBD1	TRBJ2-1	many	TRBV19	CASSPSGTAYNEQFF	TGTGCCAGTAGTCCCTCCGGGACAGCCTACAATGAGCAGTTCTTC
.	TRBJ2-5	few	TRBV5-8	CASSLGNVRWETQYF	TGTGCCAGCAGCTTGGGCAACGTTAGGTGGGAGACCCAGTACTTC
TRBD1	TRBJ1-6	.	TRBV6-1	CASRPGQGMGGNSPLHF	TGTGCCAGCAGACCCGGACAGGGAATGGGTGGCAATTCACCCCTCCACTTT
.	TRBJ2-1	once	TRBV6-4	CASSAQGYNEQFF	TGTGCCAGCAGTGCCCAGGGTTACAATGAGCAGTTCTTC
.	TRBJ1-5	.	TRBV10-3	CAISGHNQPQHF	TGTGCCATCAGTGGACACAATCAGCCCCAGCATTTT
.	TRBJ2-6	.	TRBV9	CASSVDGEVGANVLTF	TGTGCCAGCAGCGTAGATGGGGAGGTTGGGGCCAACGTCCTGACTTTC
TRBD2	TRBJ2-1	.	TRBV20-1	CSATVLAGGRRNEQFF	TGCAGTGCTACCGTACTAGCGGGAGGGCGTCGCAATGAGCAGTTCTTC
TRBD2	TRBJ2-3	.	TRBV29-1	CSVEPRAGEATDTQYF	TGCAGCGTTGAACCCAGAGCGGGAGAGGCGACAGATACGCAGTATTTT
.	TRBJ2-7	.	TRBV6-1	CASTEWVGYEQYF	TGTGCCAGCACCGAATGGGTGGGCTACGAGCAGTACTTC
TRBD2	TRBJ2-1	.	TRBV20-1	CSARGTRYNEQFF	TGCAGTGCTAGGGGGACTAGGTATAATGAGCAGTTCTTC
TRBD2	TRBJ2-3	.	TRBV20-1	CSASGLAGLTDTQYF	TGCAGTGCTAGCGGCCTAGCGGGCCTCACAGATACGCAGTATTTT
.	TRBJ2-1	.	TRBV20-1	CSARDPTAGAGSSYNEQFF	TGCAGTGCTAGAGATCCGACAGCCGGGGCAGGAAGCTCCTACAATGAGCAGTTCTTC